The present T cell receptor (beta chain) was sequenced within a study of vaccination and CD4 T cells after COVID-19. Study-wide results and limits: When vaccine-specific clones from convalescent patients were examined, 304 of 307 were spike mono-reactive.

With 6 bases removed from V and 5 bases from J, the gap between germline ends came to 25 bases. Germline lookup yields CDR1 MNHNS and CDR2 SASEGT. The CDR3 loop spans 17 amino acids. Treatment given: roughly 10-day PBMC culture with coronavirus spike peptide pools or control peptides (ViraFEST assay). Sequencing of DNA taken from cultured CD4+ T cells relied on the Oncomine TCR Beta short-read assay. In TCRdb, the PCR reads were re-called with MiXCR into one record per CDR3 protein. The data show about 17,000 distinct CDR3 sequences, over 30% seen once. This clonotype was counted between two and nine times. What it recognizes is unknown.

V and J are TRBV6-1 and TRBJ1-2; D is unclear. The sequencing input was CD4+ T cells from blood, cultured in vitro. The receptor was derived from a human donor who had recovered from COVID-19. The CDR3: CASSPFRPLLLWYGYTF. CDR3 DNA sequence: TGTGCCAGCAGCCCCTTTCGCCCTTTATTGTTATGGTATGGCTACACCTTC.